This TCR beta chain was captured in a study of post-analysis software for immune sequencing data. Study details: Relapsing-remitting, secondary progressive and progressive-relapsing forms made up the multiple sclerosis disease courses. Study observations and caveats: TRBV5-6, TRBV5-1 and TRBV20-1 belonged to a set of about five TRBV segments that were more frequent in patients than controls.

The CDR3 runs 14 residues. CDR1 DFQATT and CDR2 SNEGSKA come from the germline V gene (reference sequence). The V end lost 6 bases, the J end lost 1 base, and 14 bases lay between the germline ends. The library was made from cDNA and included unique molecular identifiers. Each CDR3 protein is one row after TCRdb ran MiXCR on the PCR reads. The repertoire holds approximately 730,000 distinct CDR3 sequences, with around 27% as singletons. This clonotype was recorded a few times. The antigen remains undetermined. This chain uses TRBV20-1 with TRBJ2-3, with D possibly TRBD1 on 6 matching bases. Sequencing input: blood. The receptor's source is a girl between 5 and 17 years old with multiple sclerosis. The chain's CDR3 is CSAEQGTGTDTQYF. The CDR3 region has the DNA TGCAGTGCCGAGCAGGGGACGGGCACAGATACGCAGTATTTT.